Listed here is a single T cell receptor (beta chain). Its target is not known. The CDR3 consists of 12 residues. With 0 bases removed from V and 6 bases from J, the gap between germline ends came to 7 bases. Germline-derived CDR1 and CDR2 are SGHDT and YYEEEE. This entry comes from a study of T cell responses to AZD1222 COVID-19 vaccine. Study-level background: Second-dose schedules of about 4 or about 12 weeks were combined. Findings and limits, study-wide: Spike-wide vaccine-associated CD4 TCRs dominated at 160-218 and 743-854. Spike-specific TCR breadth and depth both grew after two AZD1222 doses. Seropositive at baseline were only a handful of AZD1222 recipients.

Some clones are missing from TCRdb's copy, which holds only in-frame ones; the method was immunoSEQ multiplex PCR. The repertoire holds more than 150,000 clones, with less than 95% as singletons. This sequence originates from an adult in good health. The chain employs TRBV5-6 and TRBJ2-7; unclear D gene. This sample comprised peripheral blood, obtained on day 0 of AZD1222 vaccination. Written as DNA, the CDR3 is TGTGCCAGCAGCTTGGCGGGTGGCGAGCAGTACTTC. It yields the protein CASSLAGGEQYF.